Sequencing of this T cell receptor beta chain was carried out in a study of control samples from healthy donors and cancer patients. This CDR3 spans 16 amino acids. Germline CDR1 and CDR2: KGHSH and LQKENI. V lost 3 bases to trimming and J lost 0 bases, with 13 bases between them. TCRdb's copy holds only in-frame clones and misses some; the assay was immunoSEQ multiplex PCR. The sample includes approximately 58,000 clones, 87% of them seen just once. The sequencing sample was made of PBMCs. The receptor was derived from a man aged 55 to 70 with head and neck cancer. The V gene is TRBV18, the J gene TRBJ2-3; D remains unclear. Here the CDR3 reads CASSPESLLSTDTQYF. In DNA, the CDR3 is TGTGCCAGCTCACCTGAATCACTCCTTAGCACAGATACGCAGTATTTT.